A single sample is the source of the 14 T cell receptor beta chains below, sequenced in a study of glioma-infiltrating T cells. TCR alpha and beta CDR3 regions were amplified from RNA using iRepertoire nested multiplex PCR. TCRdb re-derived calls from the multiplex PCR reads in MiXCR, one entry per CDR3 protein. The profile covers about 140,000 distinct CDR3 sequences, with roughly 43% appearing a single time and around 20% taken by the ten largest. The sequencing input was glioma tissue, nonneoplastic brain tissue, or PBMCs (not recorded which). The receptors here all came from a human donor with low-grade glioma or glioblastoma, undergoing nonglioma brain surgery, or in good health (not recorded which).

This clonotype has a count of ten or more. This sequence joins TRBV6-1 and TRBJ2-5, with D perhaps being TRBD1 or TRBD2 (7 bases each). The CDR3 sequence is 16 residues long. Germline CDR1 MNHNS, CDR2 SASEGT. V dropped 6 bases and J dropped 4 bases, with 21 bases sitting between them. This CDR3 is CASRPINRGGGETQYF. In nucleotides, the CDR3 is TGTGCCAGCAGACCTATAAACAGGGGCGGGGGAGAGACCCAGTACTTC.

The chain recombines TRBV15 with TRBJ1-5; D is uncertain. Looked up from germline, CDR1 is LNHNV and CDR2 is YYDKDF (reference sequence). Trimming shortened V by 2 bases and J by 2 bases, and 16 bases separated the two germline ends. The CDR3 extends over 17 amino acids. As DNA, the CDR3 is TGTGCCACCAGCAGACCTAGAGGGATCTTTGGCAATCAGCCCCAGCATTTT. Encoded protein: CATSRPRGIFGNQPQHF.

The V and J genes are TRBV27 and TRBJ1-1; the D gene is possibly TRBD1 (5 bases). This CDR3 has 17 amino acids. CDR1 is MNHEY and CDR2 is SMNVEV in the germline V gene (reference sequence). Trimming took off 4 bases at V and 6 bases at J, with 24 bases between the two ends. The CDR3 DNA reads as TGTGCCAGCAGTTACTCGCGTATGTGGGGGTCGAAGGCTGAAGCTTTCTTT. Its protein product is CASSYSRMWGSKAEAFF.

This clonotype showed up just a few times. The chain employs TRBV7-2 and TRBJ2-3, with 8 bases matching TRBD2. V was clipped by 2 bases and J by 4 bases; unmatched bases: 5. Germline V gene sequence: CDR1 SGHTA, CDR2 FQGNSA. This CDR3 comprises 15 residues. The DNA of the CDR3 is TGTGCCAGCAGCTTACGTAGCGGGGAGGCAGATACGCAGTATTTT. It yields the protein CASSLRSGEADTQYF.

This chain connects TRBV25-1 to TRBJ2-3; D unclear. Germline V lookup: CDR1 MGHDK, CDR2 SYGVNS. The CDR3 has 14 amino acids. The V and J ends lost 9 bases and 2 bases respectively, with 15 bases between them. In nucleotides, the CDR3 is TGTGCCAGTAGTCGACGGGCCTTCACAGATACGCAGTATTTT. This gives the protein CASSRRAFTDTQYF. Drawing the rest from reference TRBV25-1 and TRBJ2-3, the complete variable domain is EADIYQTPRYLVIGTGKKITLECSQTMGHDKMYWYQQDPGMELHLIHYSYGVNSTEKGDLSSESTVSRIRTEHFPLTLESARPSHTSQYLCASSRRAFTDTQYFGPGTRLTVL.

This clonotype was counted between two and nine times. In nucleotides, the CDR3 is TGCAGTGCGCAGAGTATATACTACGAGCAGTACTTC. This translates into CSAQSIYYEQYF. The chain employs TRBV20-1 and TRBJ2-7; D is uncertain. The CDR3 sequence is 12 residues long. Trimming removed 6 bases at V and 3 bases at J, with 12 bases between. Germline V gene lookup returns CDR1 DFQATT and CDR2 SNEGSKA (reference sequence).

The chain recombines TRBV20-1 with TRBJ2-3; no clear D. The V end was cut by 3 bases, the J end by 6 bases, with 7 bases between. Germline CDR1 and CDR2: DFQATT and SNEGSKA (reference sequence). The CDR3 runs 11 residues. The CDR3 here is CSASPGDTQYF. The CDR3 region has the DNA TGCAGTGCTAGCCCCGGGGATACGCAGTATTTT.

This clonotype was counted only a few times. The CDR3 protein is CASSPGQVAGELFF. The CDR3 coding sequence is TGCGCCAGCAGCCCAGGACAGGTTGCAGGGGAGCTGTTTTTT. The chain couples TRBV4-1 to TRBJ2-2; TRBD1 agrees at 7 bases. The trim removed 4 bases at V and 8 bases at J, leaving 7 bases unmatched. Germline V gene sequence: CDR1 MGHRA, CDR2 YSYEKL. This CDR3 has 14 residues.

The rearrangement uses TRBV7-6 and TRBJ2-7; no reliable D call. V was cut by 1 base and J by 6 bases, with 13 bases left in between. The length of the CDR3 is 14 residues. Per the germline V gene, CDR1 is SGHVS and CDR2 is FNYEAQ. CDR3 DNA sequence: TGTGCCAGCAGCTTAGAAGGTGGTGGGCCCGAGCAGTACTTC. Translation gives CASSLEGGGPEQYF.

The rearrangement uses TRBV4-3 and TRBJ2-3; 7 nucleotides align to TRBD2. The CDR3 spans 14 residues. Germline CDR1 and CDR2: LGHNA and YSLEER. The junction had 2 bases not matched to a gene; V was cut back by 1 base and J by 4 bases. The CDR3 nucleotides read TGCGCCAGCAGCCAAGCGGGGGGATCAGATACGCAGTATTTT. This translates into CASSQAGGSDTQYF.

J is TRBJ2-1 and V is TRBV4-1; TRBD1 matches 10 bases. The germline CDR1 and CDR2 sequences are MGHRA and YSYEKL. The CDR3 has 16 amino acids. Trimming took 3 bases from V and 4 from J; bases not matched to a gene: 6. CDR3 nucleotides: TGCGCCAGCAGCCAGAGGGGACAGGGGCCGTACAATGAGCAGTTCTTC. This codes for CASSQRGQGPYNEQFF.

This clonotype was seen a handful of times. The chain employs TRBV20-1 and TRBJ2-7, with 7 bases that match TRBD2. Unmatched junction bases numbered 3, after V lost 1 base and J lost 0 bases. Germline assignment: CDR1 DFQATT and CDR2 SNEGSKA (reference sequence). This CDR3 region has 14 residues. Here the CDR3 DNA reads TGCAGTGCTAGAGGGGGGGGAAACTCCTACGAGCAGTACTTC. Residues: CSARGGGNSYEQYF.

The chain couples TRBV19 to TRBJ2-1; 9 bases agree with TRBD1. V was pared by 7 bases and J by 0 bases, with 4 bases of the junction left unmatched. Germline CDR1 LNHDA, CDR2 SQIVND (reference sequence). The CDR3 runs 15 residues. The CDR3 bases are TGTGCCAGTAACACAGGGGGCGGCTCCTACAATGAGCAGTTCTTC. This encodes CASNTGGGSYNEQFF.

J is TRBJ1-1 and V is TRBV6-1; unclear D gene. Germline CDR1 and CDR2: MNHNS and SASEGT. Trimming pared 4 bases from V and 1 base from J, leaving 10 bases between. The CDR3 loop spans 14 amino acids. DNA for the CDR3: TGTGCCAGCAGTGTTAAGGAAAGGAACACTGAAGCTTTCTTT. Encoded protein: CASSVKERNTEAFF.